The 26 T cell receptor beta chains below all came from one sample that was sequenced in a study of Tregs in tolerant kidney transplant recipients. Here immunoSEQ multiplex PCR was the method, and the copy in TCRdb shows in-frame clones only, minus some. The sample contains more than 1,500 clones, 40% to 50% of which appear only once. Their recognized antigens are unknown. Sample: Tregs from blood cultured with allogeneic cells. These receptors were collected from a human patient who received a combined kidney and bone marrow transplant. These T cells may partly come from the graft donor.

This sequence joins TRBV9 and TRBJ2-7; no clear D gene. Trimming pared 0 bases from V and 2 bases from J, leaving 9 bases between. Germline V gene data show CDR1 as SGDLS and CDR2 as YYNGEE. The CDR3 runs to 14 residues. CDR3 nucleotide sequence: TGTGCCAGCAGCGTAGGATTAGCCCCCTACGAGCAGTACTTC. As protein: CASSVGLAPYEQYF.

This clone was seen a few times. The chain recombines TRBV5-5 with TRBJ1-5; D uncertain. V shed 0 bases and J shed 0 bases, with 7 bases lying between them. CDR3 length equals 15 residues. The germline gives CDR1 SGHKS, CDR2 YYEKEE (reference sequence). CDR3 in amino acids: CASSLGVYSNQPQHF. CDR3 DNA: TGTGCCAGCAGCTTGGGGGTTTATAGCAATCAGCCCCAGCATTTT.

The chain is built from TRBV7-2 and TRBJ1-2, with no clear D. The CDR3 length is 14 residues. Germline V CDR1 and CDR2: SGHTA, FQGNSA. Between the trimmed V and J ends, which lost 1 base and 1 base, there was a span of 7 bases. CDR3 residues: CASSLDKFNYGYTF. As DNA, the CDR3 is TGTGCCAGCAGCTTAGACAAGTTTAACTATGGCTACACCTTC. Full variable domain (rest looked up from reference TRBV7-2 and TRBJ1-2): GAGVSQSPSNKVTEKGKDVELRCDPISGHTALYWYRQSLGQGLEFLIYFQGNSAPDKSGLPSDRFSAERTGGSVSTLTIQRTQQEDSAVYLCASSLDKFNYGYTFGSGTRLTVV.

J is TRBJ1-5 and V is TRBV30, with unresolved D. CDR1 and CDR2 from the germline V gene are GTSNPN and SVGIG (reference sequence). CDR3 size: 13 residues. Trimming pared 3 bases from V and 3 bases from J, leaving 9 bases between. The CDR3 here is CAWRGQLNQPQHF. The DNA of the CDR3 is TGTGCCTGGAGGGGTCAGCTCAATCAGCCCCAGCATTTT.

The rearrangement links TRBV30 to TRBJ2-3; TRBD2 agrees at 7 bases. V dropped 0 bases and J dropped 2; count of bases not matched to a gene: 5. The CDR3 runs 15 residues. In germline, CDR1 is GTSNPN, CDR2 SVGIG (reference sequence). CDR3 sequence: CAWSVRAGSTDTQYF. In DNA, the CDR3 is TGTGCCTGGAGTGTCCGAGCGGGATCCACAGATACGCAGTATTTT.

The chain uses TRBV28 and TRBJ1-2, with TRBD1 matching over 10 bases. CDR1 MDHEN and CDR2 SYDVKM come from the germline V gene. This CDR3 is built from 16 residues. The J segment lost 4 bases and the V segment lost 5 bases, leaving 10 bases of the junction unmatched. The CDR3 region has the DNA TGTGCCAGCAGTGTACCCGGGACAGGGGAGCTCTATGGCTACACCTTC. It codes for CASSVPGTGELYGYTF.

This clone appeared a few times. The rearrangement joins TRBV6-5 to TRBJ2-7; tentatively, D is TRBD2 (5 bases). The germline V gene has CDR1 MNHEY and CDR2 SVGAGI. Trimming removed 5 bases from V and 3 bases from J, with 5 bases in between. The CDR3 is 11 residues long. CDR3 region: CASSRDYEQYF. CDR3 sequence (DNA): TGTGCCAGCAGTCGGGACTACGAGCAGTACTTC.

The chain is built from TRBV29-1 and TRBJ1-1; D ambiguous. This CDR3 has 12 amino acids. CDR1 and CDR2 (germline): SQVTM, ANQGSEA. Trimming shortened V by 3 bases and J by 7 bases, and 12 bases separated the two germline ends. As DNA, the CDR3 is TGCAGCGTTGACGAGAGAGACGGTGAAGCTTTCTTT. Translating gives CSVDERDGEAFF.

V gene TRBV30 combines with J gene TRBJ2-3; 7 nucleotides align to TRBD2. The CDR3 has 14 amino acids. The germline V gene encodes CDR1 GTSNPN and CDR2 SVGIG (reference sequence). V was pared by 5 bases and J by 0 bases, with 5 bases of the junction left unmatched. The CDR3 nucleotides read TGTGCCTGGGGTACCGGGGGGAGCACAGATACGCAGTATTTT. This sequence encodes CAWGTGGSTDTQYF.

This clone has a handful of counts. This chain links TRBV4-1 with TRBJ2-1; 16 bases align to TRBD2. With 3 bases clipped from V and 2 bases from J, the junction kept 4 bases outside the gene matches. The CDR3 contains 18 residues. The germline V gene has CDR1 MGHRA and CDR2 YSYEKL. The DNA for the CDR3 is TGCGCCAGCAGCCACCCGGGACTAGCGGGGGGGCCCTACAATGAGCAGTTCTTC. This codes for CASSHPGLAGGPYNEQFF.

In the case of this clone: With a far larger clone one base away, a read error is the likely cause. The rearrangement uses TRBV28 and TRBJ1-2; no reliable D call. The CDR3 totals 15 residues. Germline V gene sequence: CDR1 MDHEN, CDR2 SYDVKM. This chain's CDR3 is CAISFPPVQSDGYTF. CDR3 DNA: TGTGCCATCAGTTTCCCCCCCGTGCAGTCGGATGGCTACACCTTC.

CDR3 DNA: TGTGCCAGCAGTTACGAGTCGGGGAGGGGGCACACTGAAGCTTTCTTT. Translated: CASSYESGRGHTEAFF. The chain joins TRBV6-5 to TRBJ1-1; 7 positions match TRBD1. Germline-derived CDR1 and CDR2 are MNHEY and SVGAGI. V lost 2 bases, J lost 3 bases, and 9 bases stayed unmatched. The CDR3 loop spans 16 amino acids.

The V and J genes are TRBV7-4 and TRBJ2-2; D is unresolved. Germline V gene data show CDR1 as SGHVT and CDR2 as SQSDAQ. V was trimmed by 5 bases and J by 0 bases, leaving 22 bases between them. This CDR3 comprises 19 residues. The CDR3 region has the DNA TGTGCCAGCAGCGGGTTACCTATTATACTGTTCGCGAACACCGGGGAGCTGTTTTTT. It codes for CASSGLPIILFANTGELFF. The full variable domain, its missing parts supplied by reference TRBV7-4 and TRBJ2-2, is GAGVSQSPRYKVAKRGRDVALRCDSISGHVTLYWYRQTLGQGSEVLTYSQSDAQRDKSGRPSGRFSAERPERSVSTLKIQRTEQGDSAVYLCASSGLPIILFANTGELFFGEGSRLTVL.

The V call is TRBV9, the J call TRBJ1-2; 8 bases match TRBD1. V lost 4 bases and J lost 2; bases outside the gene matches: 4. The CDR3 is 14 amino acids. Germline CDR1 and CDR2: SGDLS and YYNGEE. The CDR3 DNA follows: TGTGCCAGCAGCCTTCGGACAGGGAACTATGGCTACACCTTC. It is translated as CASSLRTGNYGYTF.

This clone has only a few counts. The rearrangement joins TRBV11-3 to TRBJ2-7; D might be TRBD2 (5 bases). Trimming took off 1 base at V and 2 bases at J, with 9 bases between the two ends. Germline values: CDR1 SGHNT, CDR2 YENEEA. The CDR3 spans 14 residues. The DNA for the CDR3 is TGTGCCAGCAGCTTAGGGCCCGGGGCCTACGAGCAGTACTTC. Encoded protein: CASSLGPGAYEQYF.

The chain carries TRBV5-4 and TRBJ1-1; TRBD1 might be the D (5 bases). From germline, CDR1 is SGHNT and CDR2 YYREEE (reference sequence). Trimming removed 3 bases at V and 10 bases at J, with 13 bases between. The CDR3 contains 12 residues. This CDR3 is CASSWGSGRAFF. The CDR3 DNA follows: TGTGCCAGCAGCTGGGGGTCAGGTAGAGCTTTCTTT.

The table lists this clone with a few counts. The V gene is TRBV27, the J gene TRBJ2-1; perhaps TRBD1 as D (6 bases). V was pared by 2 bases and J by 2 bases, with 16 bases between. Germline-derived CDR1 and CDR2 are MNHEY and SMNVEV (reference sequence). The CDR3 contains 17 residues. In nucleotides, the CDR3 is TGTGCCAGCAGTTTACTCACAGGGCCCCATACCTACAATGAGCAGTTCTTC. It specifies CASSLLTGPHTYNEQFF.

This clone has more than one count but fewer than ten. Relative to the germline gene, one junction end is altered; a read error may explain this. This chain joins TRBV19 and TRBJ2-2; a weak D match, TRBD2 (6 bases). The germline V gene encodes CDR1 LNHDA and CDR2 SQIVND (reference sequence). CDR3 size: 17 residues. The CDR3 DNA is TGTGCCAGTAGTATCGGTTTCGGGAGAACGTGGCACCGGGGAGCTGTTTTT. Encoded protein: CASSIGFGRTWHRGAVF.

This sequence joins TRBV5-1 and TRBJ2-1; D gene uncertain. The CDR3 has 12 amino acids. V was trimmed by 4 bases and J by 6 bases, leaving 8 bases between them. The germline V gene has CDR1 SGHRS and CDR2 YFSETQ. This chain's CDR3 is CASSPDFNEQFF. The CDR3 nucleotides read TGCGCCAGCAGCCCCGACTTCAATGAGCAGTTCTTC.

The rearrangement uses TRBV28 and TRBJ1-5; the D gene is possibly TRBD1 (5 bases). The CDR3 contains 15 residues. V was trimmed by 6 bases and J by 2 bases, leaving 14 bases between them. Germline V lookup: CDR1 MDHEN, CDR2 SYDVKM. The CDR3: CASRDRDGRNQPQHF. In DNA, the CDR3 is TGTGCCAGCAGGGACCGGGACGGCCGCAATCAGCCCCAGCATTTT.

The CDR3 reads CASSLEGGGARYEQYF. CDR3 in DNA: TGTGCCAGCAGCTTGGAAGGCGGGGGGGCCAGATACGAGCAGTACTTC. The rearrangement uses TRBV5-4 and TRBJ2-7; 9 bases fit TRBD2. The germline CDR1 and CDR2 sequences are SGHNT and YYREEE (reference sequence). The CDR3 is made up of 16 amino acids. The ends lost 0 bases at V and 4 bases at J; junction bases unmatched: 8.

In this sample, this clone turned up once. The rearrangement joins TRBV5-1 to TRBJ2-2; no clear D gene. The germline gives CDR1 SGHRS, CDR2 YFSETQ. The CDR3 spans 16 residues. V gave up 0 bases and J gave up 4 bases, with 13 bases separating them. CDR3 in DNA: TGCGCCAGCAGCTTGGGACGCGGCGATCTCACCGGGGAGCTGTTTTTT. This encodes CASSLGRGDLTGELFF.

V gene TRBV5-5 combines with J gene TRBJ2-1; possible D gene TRBD2, 6 bases. Germline loops: CDR1 SGHKS, CDR2 YYEKEE (reference sequence). V gave up 2 bases and J gave up 4 bases, with 10 bases separating them. The CDR3 runs 14 residues. The CDR3 coding sequence is TGTGCCAGCAGCTTAGCGGGTTATTACAATGAGCAGTTCTTC. It translates to CASSLAGYYNEQFF.

The chain has TRBV19 and TRBJ1-2; possible D gene TRBD1, 6 bases. With 8 bases removed from V and 4 bases from J, the gap between germline ends came to 14 bases. This CDR3 has 13 residues. Germline CDR1 and CDR2: LNHDA and SQIVND (reference sequence). The CDR3 DNA reads TGTGCCAGTTCTCCTGGACAGCGCTATGGCTACACCTTC. The encoded protein is CASSPGQRYGYTF. Based on the CDR3 plus reference TRBV19 and TRBJ1-2, the full variable domain is DGGITQSPKYLFRKEGQNVTLSCEQNLNHDAMYWYRQDPGQGLRLIYYSQIVNDFQKGDIAEGYSVSREKKESFPLTVTSAQKNPTAFYLCASSPGQRYGYTFGSGTRLTVV.

Note on this clone: This may be a read error, as it is one base from a much larger clone. The V gene is TRBV5-6, the J gene TRBJ1-5; D may be TRBD1 (5 bases). V lost 4 bases, J lost 5 bases, and 16 bases lay in between. Per the germline V gene, CDR1 is SGHDT and CDR2 is YYEEEE. This CDR3 comprises 15 residues. DNA for the CDR3: TGTGCCAGCAGCCCGATGGGGGGACCGTATCAGCCCCAGCATTTT. As protein: CASSPMGGPYQPQHF.

This rearrangement joins TRBV6-5 to TRBJ2-3; D is perhaps TRBD2 (6 bases). This CDR3 region has 16 residues. Germline CDR1 and CDR2: MNHEY and SVGAGI. The ends were cut back, 4 bases at V and 0 bases at J, with 14 bases in the middle. DNA for the CDR3: TGTGCCAGCAGTTCCCCGACTAGACCTAGCACAGATACGCAGTATTTT. Protein product: CASSSPTRPSTDTQYF.